The next 21 T cell receptor beta chains were all read from a single sample in a study of high-grade serous ovarian cancer treatment subgroups. The tumor samples were collected prior to definitive surgery or chemotherapy. Using immunoSEQ multiplex PCR, the repertoire was profiled, and TCRdb retains in-frame clones only, with some absent. The profile shows about 12,000 clones, 88% of them singletons. Sequencing used tumor tissue. The origin of the receptors is a human donor with high-grade serous ovarian cancer.

This chain uses TRBV9 with TRBJ1-6; TRBD1 aligns across 7 bases. The CDR3 is 15 amino acids. Unmatched junction bases numbered 3, after V lost 0 bases and J lost 6 bases. The V gene's germline CDR1 is SGDLS and CDR2 YYNGEE. The CDR3, as DNA: TGTGCCAGCAGCGTAGAGGACAGGTCTAATTCACCCCTCCACTTT. Protein: CASSVEDRSNSPLHF. The full variable domain, completed using reference TRBV9 and TRBJ1-6, is DSGVTQTPKHLITATGQRVTLRCSPRSGDLSVYWYQQSLDQGLQFLIQYYNGEERAKGNILERFSAQQFPDLHSELNLSSLELGDSALYFCASSVEDRSNSPLHFGNGTRLTVT.

The chain carries TRBV5-4 and TRBJ2-7; D not resolved. Trimming stripped 0 bases from V and 1 base from J, with 5 bases between. In germline, CDR1 is SGHNT, CDR2 YYREEE (reference sequence). The CDR3 extends over 13 amino acids. The CDR3 protein is CASSLVSSYEQYF. The CDR3 nucleotides are TGTGCCAGCAGCTTGGTCAGTTCCTACGAGCAGTACTTC. Combining the CDR3 with reference TRBV5-4 and TRBJ2-7 gives the whole variable domain ETGVTQSPTHLIKTRGQQVTLRCSSQSGHNTVSWYQQALGQGPQFIFQYYREEENGRGNFPPRFSGLQFPNYSSELNVNALELDDSALYLCASSLVSSYEQYFGPGTRLTVT.

The chain joins TRBV28 to TRBJ1-1; unclear D gene. V lost 6 bases, J lost 5 bases, and 4 bases lay in between. Germline lookup yields CDR1 MDHEN and CDR2 SYDVKM. The CDR3 is 10 amino acids. CDR3 sequence reads: CASRRTEAFF. For the CDR3, the DNA is TGTGCCAGCAGAAGGACTGAAGCTTTCTTT.

This CDR3 reads CASGKGSWGNQPQHF. CDR3 DNA sequence: TGTGCCAGCGGGAAGGGGTCGTGGGGCAATCAGCCCCAGCATTTT. The rearrangement links TRBV6-5 to TRBJ1-5; tentatively, D is TRBD1 (5 bases). CDR1 and CDR2 (germline): MNHEY, SVGAGI. There are 15 residues in the CDR3. V was clipped by 8 bases and J by 2 bases, with 16 bases between them.

The genes are TRBV28 and TRBJ2-5; 11 bases agree with TRBD2. J lost 4 bases, V lost 5 bases, and 9 bases had no gene match. CDR1 is MDHEN and CDR2 is SYDVKM in the germline V gene. This CDR3 region has 16 residues. The CDR3 spells CASSRGTSGSGETQYF. The CDR3 DNA sequence: TGTGCCAGCAGTCGTGGGACTAGCGGATCAGGAGAGACCCAGTACTTC.

The rearrangement links TRBV28 to TRBJ2-7; weak D call: TRBD2 (5 bases). V shed 7 bases and J shed 2 bases, with 9 bases lying between them. Germline V CDR1 and CDR2: MDHEN, SYDVKM. The CDR3 totals 12 residues. This chain's CDR3 is CASKLGPYEQYF. In nucleotides, the CDR3 is TGTGCCAGCAAACTAGGCCCCTACGAGCAGTACTTC.

V is TRBV7-2 and J is TRBJ2-1, with D uncertain. From germline, CDR1 is SGHTA and CDR2 FQGNSA. Trimming took 0 bases from V and 10 from J, leaving 7 bases between them. This CDR3 spans 12 amino acids. The CDR3 DNA reads as TGTGCCAGCAGCTTAGCATTTAAGGAGCAGTTCTTC. Its protein product is CASSLAFKEQFF.

The gene calls are TRBV2 and TRBJ2-2; the D gene is possibly TRBD1 (5 bases). Trimming removed 2 bases at V and 6 bases at J, with 10 bases between. Germline assignment: CDR1 SNHLY and CDR2 FYNNEI. CDR3 length: 14 residues. CDR3 DNA: TGTGCCAGCAGTGAACAGACAGAAGCCGGGGAGCTGTTTTTT. It translates to CASSEQTEAGELFF.

This chain joins TRBV6-6 and TRBJ2-1, with 8 bases that match TRBD1. Germline V CDR1 and CDR2: MNHNY, SVGAGI (reference sequence). CDR3 length: 14 residues. V lost 4 bases and J lost 7; bases outside the gene matches: 6. CDR3 nucleotide sequence: TGTGCCAGCAGTTCCCGGACAGGGACGAATGAGCAGTTCTTC. Translating gives CASSSRTGTNEQFF.

The rearrangement joins TRBV7-9 to TRBJ2-1, with D perhaps TRBD1 (6 bases). This CDR3 is built from 15 residues. With 5 bases removed from V and 8 bases from J, the gap between germline ends came to 19 bases. Germline assignment: CDR1 SEHNR and CDR2 FQNEAQ (reference sequence). As DNA, the CDR3 is TGTGCCAGCAGCCCCACAGGGCGGTTGGGAGATGAGCAGTTCTTC. This codes for CASSPTGRLGDEQFF. The full variable domain, with the rest looked up from reference TRBV7-9 and TRBJ2-1, is DTGVSQNPRHKITKRGQNVTFRCDPISEHNRLYWYRQTLGQGPEFLTYFQNEAQLEKSRLLSDRFSAERPKGSFSTLEIQRTEQGDSAMYLCASSPTGRLGDEQFFGPGTRLTVL.

This rearrangement joins TRBV2 to TRBJ2-5; D remains ambiguous. The V end was cut by 7 bases, the J end by 5 bases, with 14 bases between. The CDR3 consists of 13 residues. CDR1 and CDR2 (germline): SNHLY, FYNNEI. The CDR3 spells CASTTTPRETQYF. CDR3 bases: TGTGCCAGCACGACGACCCCCCGGGAGACCCAGTACTTC.

This sequence joins TRBV2 and TRBJ2-7; D may be TRBD1 (5 bases). Germline V gene data show CDR1 as SNHLY and CDR2 as FYNNEI. V was clipped by 4 bases and J by 6 bases, with 10 bases between them. This CDR3 region has 12 residues. The CDR3 here is CASSGRRGEQYF. The CDR3 coding sequence is TGTGCCAGCAGTGGACGTAGGGGCGAGCAGTACTTC.

In its sample, this clone was seen once. V gene TRBV2 combines with J gene TRBJ2-3; 9 bases line up with TRBD1. CDR3 length equals 15 residues. J was trimmed by 2 bases and V by 7 bases; bases with no gene match: 7. Germline CDR1 SNHLY, CDR2 FYNNEI. Here the CDR3 DNA reads TGTGCCAGCATCTTGGACAGGGGTATCACAGATACGCAGTATTTT. Residues: CASILDRGITDTQYF.

The chain couples TRBV5-4 to TRBJ2-3; D not certain. The germline gives CDR1 SGHNT, CDR2 YYREEE (reference sequence). The CDR3 is 13 amino acids. V was cut by 0 bases and J by 5 bases, with 7 bases left in between. The CDR3: CASSLVGKDTQYF. The CDR3 DNA reads TGTGCCAGCAGCTTGGTGGGTAAAGATACGCAGTATTTT.

The J gene is TRBJ2-5, the V gene TRBV20-1, with unresolved D. Between the trimmed V and J ends, which lost 7 bases and 5 bases, there was a span of 11 bases. The CDR3 covers 11 residues. Germline-derived CDR1 and CDR2 are DFQATT and SNEGSKA (reference sequence). CDR3 in DNA: TGCAGTGGGCCTATTCGGGAGACCCAGTACTTC. Translation: CSGPIRETQYF.

The chain has TRBV9 and TRBJ1-2, with D possibly TRBD1 on 5 matching bases. This CDR3 contains 13 residues. CDR1 SGDLS and CDR2 YYNGEE come from the germline V gene. Trimming cost V 2 bases and J 5 bases, with 10 bases left between them. The CDR3 sequence: CASSVHSGYGYTF. CDR3 sequence (DNA): TGTGCCAGCAGCGTTCATTCAGGGTATGGCTACACCTTC.

This clone has more than one count but fewer than ten. The chain joins TRBV29-1 to TRBJ2-1; D might be TRBD1 (5 bases). V dropped 8 bases and J dropped 0 bases, with 14 bases sitting between them. This CDR3 spans 14 amino acids. Germline lookup yields CDR1 SQVTM and CDR2 ANQGSEA. CDR3 residues: CSTIRQSSYNEQFF. The DNA of the CDR3 is TGCAGCACAATCAGACAGAGCTCCTACAATGAGCAGTTCTTC.

This chain connects TRBV6-5 to TRBJ1-1; D unclear. V was clipped by 6 bases and J by 10 bases, with 15 bases between them. CDR1 MNHEY and CDR2 SVGAGI come from the germline V gene. This CDR3 is built from 12 residues. CDR3 nucleotides: TGTGCCAGCAGCTCTCCAGGTCTGGGAGCTTTCTTT. Protein product: CASSSPGLGAFF.

The chain is built from TRBV6-1 and TRBJ1-5; a possible D gene is TRBD1 (6 bases). Germline CDR1 and CDR2: MNHNS and SASEGT. Deletions cut 4 bases from V and 10 bases from J, with 17 bases between. CDR3 size: 14 residues. The CDR3: CASSADSVLRPQHF. The DNA of the CDR3 is TGTGCCAGCAGTGCGGACAGCGTTCTCCGACCCCAGCATTTT.

The count of this clone is one. This chain links TRBV18 with TRBJ2-2; D may be TRBD1 or TRBD2 (5 bases each). In germline, CDR1 is KGHSH, CDR2 LQKENI. Deletions cut 0 bases from V and 4 bases from J, with 12 bases between. The CDR3 extends over 16 amino acids. CDR3 sequence reads: CASSPPLGPSTGELFF. In DNA, the CDR3 is TGTGCCAGCTCACCACCCTTGGGACCTTCCACCGGGGAGCTGTTTTTT.

The J gene is TRBJ2-3, the V gene TRBV7-2; TRBD1 matches 7 bases. Losses at the gene ends were 0 bases for V and 2 bases for J; bases not matched to a gene: 8. The CDR3 has 17 amino acids. Germline loops: CDR1 SGHTA, CDR2 FQGNSA. The CDR3: CASSLAIGGQYTDTQYF. For the CDR3, the DNA is TGTGCCAGCAGCTTAGCGATAGGGGGACAGTACACAGATACGCAGTATTTT.